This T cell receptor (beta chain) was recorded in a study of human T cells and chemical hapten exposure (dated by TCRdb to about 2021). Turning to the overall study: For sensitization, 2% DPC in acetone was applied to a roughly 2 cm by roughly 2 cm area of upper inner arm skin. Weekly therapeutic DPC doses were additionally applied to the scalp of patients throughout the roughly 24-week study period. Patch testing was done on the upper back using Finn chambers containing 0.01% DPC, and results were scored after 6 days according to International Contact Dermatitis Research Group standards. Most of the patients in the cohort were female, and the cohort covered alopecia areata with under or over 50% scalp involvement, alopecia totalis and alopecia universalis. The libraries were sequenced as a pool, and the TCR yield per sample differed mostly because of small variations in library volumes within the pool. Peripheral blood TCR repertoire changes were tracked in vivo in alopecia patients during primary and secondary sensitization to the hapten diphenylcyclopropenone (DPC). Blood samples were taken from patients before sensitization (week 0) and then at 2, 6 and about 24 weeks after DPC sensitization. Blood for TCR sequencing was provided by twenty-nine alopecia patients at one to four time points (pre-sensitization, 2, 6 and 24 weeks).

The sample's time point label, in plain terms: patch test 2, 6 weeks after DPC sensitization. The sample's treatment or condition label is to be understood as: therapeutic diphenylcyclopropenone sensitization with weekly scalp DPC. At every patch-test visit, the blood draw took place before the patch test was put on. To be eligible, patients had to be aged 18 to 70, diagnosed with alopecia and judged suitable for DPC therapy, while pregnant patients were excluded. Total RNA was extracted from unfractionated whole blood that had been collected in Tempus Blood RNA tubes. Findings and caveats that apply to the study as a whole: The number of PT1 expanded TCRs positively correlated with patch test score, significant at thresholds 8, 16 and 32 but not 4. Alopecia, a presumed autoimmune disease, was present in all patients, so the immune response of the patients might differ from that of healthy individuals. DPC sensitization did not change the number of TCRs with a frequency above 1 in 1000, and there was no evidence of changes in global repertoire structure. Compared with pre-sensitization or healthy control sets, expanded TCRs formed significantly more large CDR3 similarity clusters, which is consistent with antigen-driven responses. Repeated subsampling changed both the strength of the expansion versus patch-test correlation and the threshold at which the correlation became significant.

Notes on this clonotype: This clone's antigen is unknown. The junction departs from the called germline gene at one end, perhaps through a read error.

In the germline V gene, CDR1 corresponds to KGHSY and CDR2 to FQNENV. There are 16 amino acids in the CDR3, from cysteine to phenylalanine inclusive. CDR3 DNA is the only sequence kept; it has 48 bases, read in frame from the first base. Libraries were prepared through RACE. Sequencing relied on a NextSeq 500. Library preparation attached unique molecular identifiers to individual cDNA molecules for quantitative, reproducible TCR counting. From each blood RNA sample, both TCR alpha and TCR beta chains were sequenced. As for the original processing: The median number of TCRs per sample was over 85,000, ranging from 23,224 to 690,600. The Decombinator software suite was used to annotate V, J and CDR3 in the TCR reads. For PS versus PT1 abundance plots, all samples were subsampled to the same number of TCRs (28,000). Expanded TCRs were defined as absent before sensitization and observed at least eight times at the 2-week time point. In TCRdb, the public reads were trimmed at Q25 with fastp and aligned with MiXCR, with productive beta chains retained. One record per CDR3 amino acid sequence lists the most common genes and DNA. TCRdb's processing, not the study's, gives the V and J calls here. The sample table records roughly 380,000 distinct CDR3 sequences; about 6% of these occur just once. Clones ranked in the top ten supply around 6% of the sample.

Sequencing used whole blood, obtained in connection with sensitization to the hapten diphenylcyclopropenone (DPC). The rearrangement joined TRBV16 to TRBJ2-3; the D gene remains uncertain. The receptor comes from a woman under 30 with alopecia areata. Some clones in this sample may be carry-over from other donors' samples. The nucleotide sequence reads TGTGCCAGCAACCAAGCATACCTCCGTTCTACAGATACGCAGTATTTT. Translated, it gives CASNQAYLRSTDTQYF.